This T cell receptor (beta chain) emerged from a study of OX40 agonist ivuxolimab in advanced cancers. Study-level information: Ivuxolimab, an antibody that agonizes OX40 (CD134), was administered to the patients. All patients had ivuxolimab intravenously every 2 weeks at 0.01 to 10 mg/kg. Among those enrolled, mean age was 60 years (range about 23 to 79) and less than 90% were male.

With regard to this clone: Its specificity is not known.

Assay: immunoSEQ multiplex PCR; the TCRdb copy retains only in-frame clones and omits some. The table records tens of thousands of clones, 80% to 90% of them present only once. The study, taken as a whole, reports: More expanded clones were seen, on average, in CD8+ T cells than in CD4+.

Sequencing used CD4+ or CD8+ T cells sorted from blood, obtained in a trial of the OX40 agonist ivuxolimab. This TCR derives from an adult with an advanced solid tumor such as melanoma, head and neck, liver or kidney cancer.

CDR3 DNA: TGTGCCAGCAGGGCACCAATACAGGGGGCGAGGGAAAAACTGTTTTTT. As protein: CASRAPIQGAREKLFF. The chain uses TRBV25-1 and TRBJ1-4, with 9 bases aligning to TRBD1. Per germline, CDR1 MGHDK and CDR2 SYGVNS. This CDR3 has 16 amino acids. With 6 bases clipped from V and 8 bases from J, the junction kept 13 bases outside the gene matches. Full variable domain (missing parts from reference TRBV25-1 and TRBJ1-4): EADIYQTPRYLVIGTGKKITLECSQTMGHDKMYWYQQDPGMELHLIHYSYGVNSTEKGDLSSESTVSRIRTEHFPLTLESARPSHTSQYLCASRAPIQGAREKLFFGSGTQLSVL.